This is a list of T cell receptor beta chains from one sample in a study of OX40 agonist ivuxolimab in advanced cancers. The method was immunoSEQ multiplex PCR; TCRdb's version includes in-frame clones alone and lacks a portion of them. The sample holds approximately 82,000 clones, around 90% seen once. The specimen comprised CD4+ or CD8+ T cells sorted from blood, sampled in a trial of the OX40 agonist ivuxolimab. The origin of the receptors is an adult with an advanced solid tumor such as melanoma, head and neck, liver or kidney cancer. The CDR3 runs from the conserved cysteine through the conserved F or W. A D gene is named only where the DNA matches it firmly. Size is omitted from some rows. Given values are once, few, many or a class for expanded clones.

cdr3_nt | cdr3_aa | d_call | j_call | clone_size | v_call
TGTGCCAGCAGAAAAACGATACTCGCCCCAGAGACCCAGTACTTC | CASRKTILAPETQYF | . | TRBJ2-5 | once | TRBV6-5
TGCGCCAGCAGCTTACAGGTTTTGGGGAACACTGAAGCTTTCTTT | CASSLQVLGNTEAFF | . | TRBJ1-1 | . | TRBV5-1
TGTGCCAGTAGTATAGGGTTCGTCCTAACCTACAATGAGCAGTTCTTC | CASSIGFVLTYNEQFF | . | TRBJ2-1 | . | TRBV19
TGTGCCAGCAGTGAAGCGGGAGCGACTCCCACAGATACGCAGTATTTT | CASSEAGATPTDTQYF | . | TRBJ2-3 | once | TRBV6-1
TGTGCCAGCAGTTCACAGGGTACTGAGCAGTTCTTC | CASSSQGTEQFF | . | TRBJ2-1 | . | TRBV6-5
TGTGCCAGCAGCGGTACAGGGCCCGGGGCCAACGTCCTGACTTTC | CASSGTGPGANVLTF | . | TRBJ2-6 | . | TRBV9
TGTGCCAGCAGCCGGACAGGGGCCTACGAGCAGTACTTC | CASSRTGAYEQYF | TRBD1 | TRBJ2-7 | . | TRBV6-5
TGTGCCAGCAGCTTAGGCCTGCGGGATTATAATGAAAAACTGTTTTTT | CASSLGLRDYNEKLFF | . | TRBJ1-4 | . | TRBV13
TGTGCCAGCAGGTCGAGCTCCTACGAGCAGTACTTC | CASRSSSYEQYF | . | TRBJ2-7 | once | TRBV6-5
TGTGCCAGCGGTATTGGCGGGACCTTAGCGAACACCGGGGAGCTGTTTTTT | CASGIGGTLANTGELFF | . | TRBJ2-2 | . | TRBV7-2
TGTGCCAGCAGCCTGACAGGCCTACTCACAGATACGCAGTATTTT | CASSLTGLLTDTQYF | . | TRBJ2-3 | . | TRBV5-8
TGCGCCAGCAGCCCCTCCGGGACCTCTGGAAACACCATATATTTT | CASSPSGTSGNTIYF | . | TRBJ1-3 | . | TRBV5-1
TGCGCCAGCAGCCCTGACCGTAATGAAAAACTGTTTTTT | CASSPDRNEKLFF | . | TRBJ1-4 | . | TRBV5-1
TGTGCCAGCAGGGGACGTCAGGGGCGGGAAGAGACCCAGTACTTC | CASRGRQGREETQYF | . | TRBJ2-5 | . | TRBV6-6
TGCGCCAGCAGCGGGGGACTGGAAGCCTACGAGCAGTACTTC | CASSGGLEAYEQYF | . | TRBJ2-7 | . | TRBV5-1
TGCGCCAGCAGCCAAGTTGGGACAGGGGCAGAGACCCAGTACTTC | CASSQVGTGAETQYF | TRBD1 | TRBJ2-5 | . | TRBV4-1
TGTGCCAGCAGCTTAGTTCGCGGGGACGGTGCTTTCTTT | CASSLVRGDGAFF | . | TRBJ1-1 | . | TRBV7-6
TGCGCCAGCAGTCCGAGCGGCGAGCAGTACTTC | CASSPSGEQYF | . | TRBJ2-7 | . | TRBV10-2
TGTGCCAGTAGTATATATGGGACGAACACTGAAGCTTTCTTT | CASSIYGTNTEAFF | . | TRBJ1-1 | . | TRBV19
TGTGCCTGGACTGGGCAGGCGAACACTGAAGCTTTCTTT | CAWTGQANTEAFF | . | TRBJ1-1 | . | TRBV30
TGTGCCAGCAGCTCAAAGAACGAGCAGTACTTC | CASSSKNEQYF | . | TRBJ2-7 | . | TRBV9
TGCGCCAGCAGCCCGACAGGGGGCAACACCGGGGAGCTGTTTTTT | CASSPTGGNTGELFF | TRBD1 | TRBJ2-2 | . | TRBV5-1
TGCGCCAGCAGCCAAGAACTCCGCTCTGGGGCCAACGTCCTGACTTTC | CASSQELRSGANVLTF | . | TRBJ2-6 | . | TRBV4-1
TGTGCCAGCAGCTTAGGAAGGGATACGCAGTATTTT | CASSLGRDTQYF | . | TRBJ2-3 | . | TRBV11-2
TGTGCCAGCAGCTTATCAGGGAGGCTTGATGGCTACACCTTC | CASSLSGRLDGYTF | . | TRBJ1-2 | . | TRBV13
TGCGCCAGCAAAGAGGGATCTAGCACAGATACGCAGTATTTT | CASKEGSSTDTQYF | . | TRBJ2-3 | . | TRBV5-1
TGTGCCAGCAACAGAGAGAACACTGAAGCTTTCTTT | CASNRENTEAFF | . | TRBJ1-1 | . | TRBV2
TGTGCCTGGAGAGCCCCTTTGCGGGGCCAGGAGCAGTACTTC | CAWRAPLRGQEQYF | . | TRBJ2-7 | . | TRBV30
TGTGCCAGTACCCGGGACCCCGCCTATAATCAGCCCCAGCATTTT | CASTRDPAYNQPQHF | . | TRBJ1-5 | . | TRBV19
TGTGCCAGCAGGCTACAGGGGAGGAATTCACCCCTCCACTTT | CASRLQGRNSPLHF | TRBD1 | TRBJ1-6 | few | TRBV6-5
TGTGCCAGCAGTGAACGATTCGATTTCGGGGGGGCCGGGAGCACAGATACGCAGTATTTT | CASSERFDFGGAGSTDTQYF | TRBD2 | TRBJ2-3 | . | TRBV6-1
TGTGCCAGCAGCTTAGCCCAGGGTAAAAATGGCTACACCTTC | CASSLAQGKNGYTF | . | TRBJ1-2 | . | TRBV7-2
TGTGCCAGCAGTGAATCAGGGGGATACAATGAGCAGTTCTTC | CASSESGGYNEQFF | TRBD1 | TRBJ2-1 | few | TRBV25-1
TGTGCCAGCAGCTCCCTGACAGGAGGTGGCTACACCTTC | CASSSLTGGGYTF | . | TRBJ1-2 | . | TRBV9
TGTGCCAGCAGCTTAGAAGACAGGGCCACCGGGGAGCTGTTTTTT | CASSLEDRATGELFF | TRBD1 | TRBJ2-2 | . | TRBV7-3
TGTGCCAGCAGTACTAAGCGGGGGGGCTCCTACGAGCAGTACTTC | CASSTKRGGSYEQYF | TRBD2 | TRBJ2-7 | . | TRBV27
TGTGCCAGCAGCCCGAGGGGGGCCGGGGAAGATACGCAGTATTTT | CASSPRGAGEDTQYF | . | TRBJ2-3 | . | TRBV9
TGTGCCAGCAGGACTTCAGGAGGGGTCGGGGAGCTGTTTTTT | CASRTSGGVGELFF | . | TRBJ2-2 | . | TRBV6-1
TGTGCCAGCAGCTTAGTTTCGGGACAGGGTACCGAGCAGTACTTC | CASSLVSGQGTEQYF | TRBD1 | TRBJ2-7 | . | TRBV7-2
TGTGCAAGTCGCTTACTACGGGAAGGGGGGGACCTATGGCCCCAGCATTTT | CASRLLREGGDLWPQHF | . | TRBJ1-5 | . | TRBV12-2
TGTGCCAGCAGCCCCGACAGGGGGCTCGGGGAGACCCAGTACTTC | CASSPDRGLGETQYF | TRBD1 | TRBJ2-5 | . | TRBV6-5
TGTGCCAGCAGCTTGGGGGATCAGCCCCAGCATTTT | CASSLGDQPQHF | . | TRBJ1-5 | . | TRBV7-9